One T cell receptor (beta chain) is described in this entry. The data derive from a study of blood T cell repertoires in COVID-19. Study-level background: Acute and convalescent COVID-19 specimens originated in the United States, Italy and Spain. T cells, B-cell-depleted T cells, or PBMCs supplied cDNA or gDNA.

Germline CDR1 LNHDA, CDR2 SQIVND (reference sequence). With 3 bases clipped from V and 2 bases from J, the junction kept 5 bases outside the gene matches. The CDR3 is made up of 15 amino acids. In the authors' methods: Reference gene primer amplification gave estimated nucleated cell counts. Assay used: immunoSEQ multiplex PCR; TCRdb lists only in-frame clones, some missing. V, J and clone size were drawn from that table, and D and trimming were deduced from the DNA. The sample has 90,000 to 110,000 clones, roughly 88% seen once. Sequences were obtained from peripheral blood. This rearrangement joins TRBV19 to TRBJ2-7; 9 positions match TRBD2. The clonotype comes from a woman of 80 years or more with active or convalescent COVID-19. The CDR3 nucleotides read TGTGCCAGTAGTATCAGCGGGGGGTTCACCTACGAGCAGTACTTC. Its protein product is CASSISGGFTYEQYF.